What follows are 21 T cell receptor beta chains derived from one specimen sequenced in a study of chemoradiotherapy in HPV16-positive cancers. Some clones are missing from TCRdb's copy, which holds only in-frame ones; the method was immunoSEQ multiplex PCR. This sample has 7,500 to 10,000 clones, with roughly 79% found just once. The material was obtained from a patient who underwent chemoradiotherapy. The receptors were sampled from a human donor with HPV-associated anogenital cancer.

The chain recombines TRBV18 with TRBJ1-5; 8 nucleotides line up with TRBD1. The CDR3 is 14 amino acids. CDR1 KGHSH and CDR2 LQKENI come from the germline V gene. V was clipped by 3 bases and J by 7 bases; unmatched bases: 5. The DNA for the CDR3 is TGTGCCAGCTCACCCAAGACAGGGGAACAGCCCCAGCATTTT. Translation gives CASSPKTGEQPQHF.

This chain connects TRBV5-1 to TRBJ1-1; 8 bases line up with TRBD1. Germline CDR1 reads SGHRS; CDR2 reads YFSETQ. V was clipped by 0 bases and J by 1 base; unmatched bases: 2. The CDR3 extends over 15 amino acids. CDR3 in DNA: TGCGCCAGCAGCTTGGCCGGGACAGGGAACACTGAAGCTTTCTTT. It is translated as CASSLAGTGNTEAFF.

The chain joins TRBV7-9 to TRBJ1-1; tentative D call: TRBD1 (5 bases). The germline V gene encodes CDR1 SEHNR and CDR2 FQNEAQ (reference sequence). The CDR3 loop spans 15 amino acids. V was trimmed by 4 bases and J by 0 bases, leaving 12 bases between them. CDR3 coding DNA: TGTGCCAGCAGCTGGGGGGGAAGGATGAACACTGAAGCTTTCTTT. Protein product: CASSWGGRMNTEAFF.

The chain has TRBV14 and TRBJ1-4; tentatively, D is TRBD1 (5 bases). The V end lost 3 bases, the J end lost 7 bases, and 12 bases lay between the germline ends. The CDR3 has 14 residues. Per the germline V gene, CDR1 is SGHDN and CDR2 is FVKESK. The CDR3 spells CASSQAGDGEKLFF. As DNA, the CDR3 is TGTGCCAGCAGCCAGGCCGGGGACGGTGAAAAACTGTTTTTT.

The V gene is TRBV13, the J gene TRBJ1-1; 9 bases fit TRBD1. This CDR3 is built from 13 residues. The V gene end was trimmed by 5 bases and the J gene end by 4 bases; junction bases not matched to a gene: 2. CDR1 is PRHDT, CDR2 FYEKMQ, per germline (reference sequence). CDR3 loop: CASSQTGGTEAFF. DNA of the CDR3: TGTGCCAGCAGCCAGACAGGGGGCACTGAAGCTTTCTTT.

The V call is TRBV29-1, the J call TRBJ1-1, with TRBD1 as a possible D gene (5 bases). V dropped 5 bases and J dropped 0 bases, with 10 bases sitting between them. Germline CDR1 and CDR2: SQVTM and ANQGSEA. The CDR3 covers 13 residues. CDR3 protein: CSVPTVLNTEAFF. In DNA, the CDR3 is TGCAGCGTTCCGACAGTACTGAACACTGAAGCTTTCTTT.

V is TRBV5-4 and J is TRBJ2-7, with 9 bases that match TRBD2. The CDR3 has 15 amino acids. Germline V lookup: CDR1 SGHNT, CDR2 YYREEE (reference sequence). Trimming at V came to 5 bases and at J to 2 bases, leaving 8 bases not matched to a gene. Written as DNA, the CDR3 is TGTGCCAGCAGTCCCGGGCTAGCGGGGACCTACGAGCAGTACTTC. Encoded protein: CASSPGLAGTYEQYF.

The chain recombines TRBV5-6 with TRBJ2-5, with 8 nucleotides matching TRBD2. The J call may be mistaken, given a closer DNA end match to TRBJ2-7. From germline, CDR1 is SGHDT and CDR2 YYEEEE. The CDR3 has 15 residues. This CDR3 reads CASSPGGGLGYEQYF. The CDR3, as DNA: TGTGCCAGCAGCCCTGGCGGGGGGCTGGGGTACGAGCAGTACTTC.

The chain employs TRBV5-5 and TRBJ2-1; D call uncertain. Germline loops: CDR1 SGHKS, CDR2 YYEKEE (reference sequence). Trimming pared 2 bases from V and 4 bases from J, leaving 13 bases between. The length of the CDR3 is 15 residues. CDR3 loop: CASSFRPLLYNEQFF. The CDR3 nucleotides read TGTGCCAGCAGCTTTCGACCCCTACTGTACAATGAGCAGTTCTTC.

This clone was found a few times. This chain uses TRBV27 with TRBJ1-5, with D possibly TRBD1 on 5 matching bases. The CDR3 runs 13 residues. The germline CDR1 and CDR2 sequences are MNHEY and SMNVEV (reference sequence). Between the trimmed V and J ends, which lost 4 bases and 5 bases, there was a span of 9 bases. CDR3 amino acids: CASSSWGDQPQHF. CDR3 DNA: TGTGCCAGCAGTTCGTGGGGGGATCAGCCCCAGCATTTT.

The CDR3 loop is CASSLLPGAFYGYTF. For the CDR3, the DNA is TGTGCCAGCAGCTTATTACCGGGGGCGTTCTATGGCTACACCTTC. The chain employs TRBV7-6 and TRBJ1-2; tentative D call: TRBD1 (6 bases). Germline V gene sequence: CDR1 SGHVS, CDR2 FNYEAQ. The germline V and J ends were trimmed by 2 bases and 4 bases, with 14 bases remaining between them. This CDR3 has 15 amino acids.

The chain couples TRBV9 to TRBJ2-1; either TRBD1 or TRBD2 may supply D (5 bases each). Germline V gene lookup returns CDR1 SGDLS and CDR2 YYNGEE. The V end lost 0 bases, the J end lost 7 bases, and 14 bases lay between the germline ends. CDR3 length equals 15 residues. The CDR3 here is CASSVGTGLRNEQFF. CDR3 bases: TGTGCCAGCAGCGTAGGGACGGGGCTGAGGAATGAGCAGTTCTTC.

The chain has TRBV10-3 and TRBJ2-2, with TRBD2 matching over 11 bases. The CDR3 totals 17 residues. Germline loops: CDR1 ENHRY, CDR2 SYGVKD. The V gene end was trimmed by 10 bases and the J gene end by 3 bases; junction bases not matched to a gene: 13. CDR3 loop: CATFGLAGEPDTGELFF. The CDR3 bases are TGTGCCACATTTGGACTAGCGGGTGAGCCAGACACCGGGGAGCTGTTTTTT.

The V call is TRBV4-1, the J call TRBJ1-5; D may be TRBD1 (5 bases). The V gene's germline CDR1 is MGHRA and CDR2 YSYEKL. Trimming shortened V by 1 base and J by 7 bases, and 11 bases separated the two germline ends. This CDR3 is built from 14 residues. CDR3 amino acids: CASSQGRGGQPQHF. CDR3 bases: TGCGCCAGCAGCCAAGGGAGGGGTGGACAGCCCCAGCATTTT.

The chain combines TRBV7-9 with TRBJ2-1, with 8 positions matching TRBD2. Looked up from germline, CDR1 is SEHNR and CDR2 is FQNEAQ (reference sequence). The CDR3 extends over 15 amino acids. The V segment lost 3 bases and the J segment 4 bases; nucleotides outside the gene matches: 5. The CDR3 region is CASSFGGRQYNEQFF. The CDR3 DNA follows: TGTGCCAGCAGCTTTGGCGGGAGGCAATACAATGAGCAGTTCTTC.

This chain connects TRBV13 to TRBJ1-3; D unresolved. This CDR3 spans 17 amino acids. The germline V gene has CDR1 PRHDT and CDR2 FYEKMQ (reference sequence). Trimming left V 5 bases short and J 1 base short, with 18 bases between. DNA for the CDR3: TGTGCCAGCAGCCCCGATGGGCCTCAGCGTTCTGGAAACACCATATATTTT. This translates into CASSPDGPQRSGNTIYF.

This chain uses TRBV27 with TRBJ1-5, with D uncertain. Trimming pared 2 bases from V and 6 bases from J, leaving 8 bases between. The CDR3 extends over 13 amino acids. CDR1 is MNHEY and CDR2 is SMNVEV in the germline V gene (reference sequence). The CDR3: CASSLEPGQPQHF. The CDR3 DNA reads as TGTGCCAGCAGTTTAGAACCGGGTCAGCCCCAGCATTTT.

In this sample, this clone turned up a few times. This chain uses TRBV2 with TRBJ1-4; weak D call: TRBD1 (5 bases). This CDR3 contains 15 residues. The germline V gene encodes CDR1 SNHLY and CDR2 FYNNEI. V was pared by 8 bases and J by 8 bases, with 21 bases between. CDR3 sequence: CASLSPTGAREKLFF. In nucleotides, the CDR3 is TGTGCCAGCTTGAGCCCCACCGGGGCGAGGGAAAAACTGTTTTTT.

This clone was observed a few times. V is TRBV7-9 and J is TRBJ1-2; 8 bases are a match to TRBD1. There are 15 residues in the CDR3. Germline trimming cut 2 bases from V and 4 bases from J; bases unmatched to any gene: 6. Germline assignment: CDR1 SEHNR and CDR2 FQNEAQ (reference sequence). CDR3 region: CASSLPGGATYGYTF. CDR3 nucleotides: TGTGCCAGCAGCTTACCAGGGGGCGCGACCTATGGCTACACCTTC.

The CDR3 DNA reads as TGCGCCAGCAGCTTGTTCATAGGCGGGGGACAAGAGACCCAGTACTTC. Translating gives CASSLFIGGGQETQYF. This chain links TRBV5-1 with TRBJ2-5; TRBD2 matches at 7 bases. This CDR3 is 16 amino acids long. V trimming: 1 base; J trimming: 2 bases; junction bases outside the gene matches: 8. The germline V gene has CDR1 SGHRS and CDR2 YFSETQ.

The chain combines TRBV23-1 with TRBJ2-7; D is uncertain. TRBV23-1 is flagged as an ORF with uncertain function. The length of the CDR3 is 11 residues. Trimming pared 3 bases from V and 1 base from J, leaving 1 base between. CDR3 sequence (DNA): TGCGCCAGCAGTCAGTCCTACGAGCAGTACTTC. Translated, it gives CASSQSYEQYF.